What follows are 7 T cell receptor beta chains derived from one specimen sequenced in a study of Graves' ophthalmopathy and Graves' hyperthyroidism. Amplification from RNA transcripts yielded the TCR beta CDR3 regions. The first round was an RT-PCR with HTBI primers, and the second round was a multiplex PCR. TCRdb re-called the multiplex PCR reads with MiXCR, one entry per CDR3 protein. This sample has roughly 700,000 distinct CDR3 sequences; 40% occur once, and the top ten carry roughly 46%. The material sequenced was peripheral blood. These receptors came from an adult man with Graves' ophthalmopathy.

The table lists this clonotype with a few counts. This chain's CDR3 is CASSQRETRQETQYF. The CDR3 DNA sequence: TGTGCCAGCAGCCAACGGGAGACTCGCCAAGAGACCCAGTACTTC. The chain couples TRBV7-9 to TRBJ2-5; possible D gene TRBD2, 6 bases. The CDR3 contains 15 residues. Germline V gene lookup returns CDR1 SEHNR and CDR2 FQNEAQ (reference sequence). Trimming left V 5 bases short and J 1 base short, with 14 bases between. Filled out from reference TRBV7-9 and TRBJ2-5, the complete variable domain reads DTGVSQNPRHKITKRGQNVTFRCDPISEHNRLYWYRQTLGQGPEFLTYFQNEAQLEKSRLLSDRFSAERPKGSFSTLEIQRTEQGDSAMYLCASSQRETRQETQYFGPGTRLLVL.

This clonotype appeared many times. The chain joins TRBV10-3 to TRBJ2-7; D unresolved. The germline V and J ends were trimmed by 2 bases and 7 bases, with 6 bases remaining between them. CDR3 length: 11 residues. Per the germline V gene, CDR1 is ENHRY and CDR2 is SYGVKD. Written as DNA, the CDR3 is TGTGCCATCAGTGAGGCGCAGGAGCAGTACTTC. This encodes CAISEAQEQYF.

This clonotype was counted many times. The chain links TRBV7-9 to TRBJ2-5; TRBD1 matches at 10 bases. Trimming cost V 3 bases and J 5 bases; bases outside gene matches: 3. The CDR3 is 14 amino acids. Germline V CDR1 and CDR2: SEHNR, FQNEAQ (reference sequence). The CDR3 is CASSFTDRGETQYF. The CDR3, as DNA: TGTGCCAGCAGCTTTACGGACAGGGGGGAGACCCAGTACTTC.

This chain connects TRBV4-3 to TRBJ2-3, with no clear D. The germline CDR1 and CDR2 sequences are LGHNA and YSLEER. The CDR3 is made up of 13 amino acids. The V gene lost 0 bases and the J gene lost 4 bases, with 5 bases spanning the gap. The CDR3 nucleotides read TGCGCCAGCAGCCAAGAAAGGGCAGATACGCAGTATTTT. Amino acids: CASSQERADTQYF.

The chain combines TRBV29-1 with TRBJ2-2, with TRBD1 identical over 7 bases. There are 13 residues in the CDR3. The V and J ends lost 4 bases and 7 bases, in that order; junction bases with no gene match: 6. Germline CDR1 reads SQVTM; CDR2 reads ANQGSEA. CDR3 coding DNA: TGCAGCGTTGTACAGGGGAAAGGCGGGGAGCTGTTTTTT. Translated: CSVVQGKGGELFF.

This clonotype was detected ten times or more. This chain joins TRBV10-3 and TRBJ1-6; no firm D call. The CDR3 sequence is 13 residues long. With 6 bases removed from V and 8 bases from J, the gap between germline ends came to 11 bases. CDR1 and CDR2 from the germline V gene are ENHRY and SYGVKD. The CDR3 coding sequence is TGTGCCATCAGACTCACTGGGGATTCACCCCTCCACTTT. The encoded protein is CAIRLTGDSPLHF.

This chain uses TRBV2 with TRBJ2-7; possible D gene TRBD2, 6 bases. The germline gives CDR1 SNHLY, CDR2 FYNNEI. Trimming cost V 6 bases and J 6 bases, with 18 bases left between them. The CDR3 is 14 amino acids. The CDR3 here is CASRKTESEGEQYF. DNA of the CDR3: TGTGCCAGCAGAAAGACAGAGTCGGAGGGCGAGCAGTACTTC.